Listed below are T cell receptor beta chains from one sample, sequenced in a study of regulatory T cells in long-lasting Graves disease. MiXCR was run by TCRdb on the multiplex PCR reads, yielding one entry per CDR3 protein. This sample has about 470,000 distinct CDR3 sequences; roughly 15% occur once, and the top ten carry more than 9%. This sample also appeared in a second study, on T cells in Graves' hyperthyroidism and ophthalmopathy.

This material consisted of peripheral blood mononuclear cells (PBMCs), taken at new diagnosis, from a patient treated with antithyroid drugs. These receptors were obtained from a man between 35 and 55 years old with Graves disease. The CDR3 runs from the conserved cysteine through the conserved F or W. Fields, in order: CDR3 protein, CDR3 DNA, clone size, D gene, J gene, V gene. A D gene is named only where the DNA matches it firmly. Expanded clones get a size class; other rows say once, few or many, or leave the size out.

CDR3: CASQGPGDEQFF
DNA: TGTGCCAGCCAGGGTCCCGGGGATGAGCAGTTCTTC
size: many
D: -
J: TRBJ2-1
V: TRBV3-1

CDR3: CASSRGGLNTEAFF
DNA: TGTGCCAGCAGTCGAGGGGGATTGAACACTGAAGCTTTCTTT
size: many
D: -
J: TRBJ1-1
V: TRBV6-1

CDR3: CAISESGDRDAGYGYTF
DNA: TGTGCCATCAGTGAGTCGGGGGACAGGGATGCGGGCTATGGCTACACCTTC
size: many
D: TRBD1
J: TRBJ1-2
V: TRBV10-3

CDR3: CSARDLPGRGYTF
DNA: TGCAGTGCTAGAGATTTACCCGGTCGTGGCTACACCTTC
size: few
D: -
J: TRBJ1-2
V: TRBV20-1

CDR3: CASREAVNTEAFF
DNA: TGTGCCAGTAGGGAGGCCGTGAACACTGAAGCTTTCTTT
size: few
D: -
J: TRBJ1-1
V: TRBV19

CDR3: CASSEIAIDNEQFF
DNA: TGTGCCAGCAGCGAAATAGCGATTGACAATGAGCAGTTCTTC
size: many
D: -
J: TRBJ2-1
V: TRBV7-9

CDR3: CASSLTGTSVNEQFF
DNA: TGTGCCAGCAGTCTAACCGGGACTAGCGTCAATGAGCAGTTCTTC
size: many
D: TRBD2
J: TRBJ2-1
V: TRBV12-3/TRBV12-4

CDR3: CSVERGSTEAFF
DNA: TGCAGCGTTGAACGGGGCTCCACTGAAGCTTTCTTT
size: few
D: -
J: TRBJ1-1
V: TRBV29-1

CDR3: CATSDSYNGQWNTGELFF
DNA: TGTGCCACCAGTGACTCGTACAATGGACAGTGGAACACCGGGGAGCTGTTTTTT
size: many
D: -
J: TRBJ2-2
V: TRBV24-1

CDR3: CAWSLSGNTEAFF
DNA: TGTGCCTGGAGTCTCTCGGGAAACACTGAAGCTTTCTTT
size: many
D: -
J: TRBJ1-1
V: TRBV30

CDR3: CASSPPHSYNEQFF
DNA: TGTGCCAGCAGCCCCCCCCACTCCTACAATGAGCAGTTCTTC
size: -
D: -
J: TRBJ2-1
V: TRBV7-9

CDR3: CATSSFSDNEQFF
DNA: TGTGCCACCAGCAGTTTTAGCGACAATGAGCAGTTCTTC
size: few
D: -
J: TRBJ2-1
V: TRBV15

CDR3: CASSSLAKGGGELFF
DNA: TGTGCCAGCAGCTCACTAGCGAAAGGTGGCGGGGAGCTGTTTTTT
size: -
D: TRBD2
J: TRBJ2-2
V: TRBV7-2

CDR3: CASSRVGGVTEAFF
DNA: TGTGCCAGCAGCAGAGTGGGGGGGGTCACTGAAGCTTTCTTT
size: -
D: -
J: TRBJ1-1
V: TRBV13

CDR3: CASSLRAGVYNEQFF
DNA: TGTGCCAGCAGCTTAAGGGCGGGAGTCTACAATGAGCAGTTCTTC
size: few
D: TRBD2
J: TRBJ2-1
V: TRBV7-2

CDR3: CASSHNPGQGPHNEQFF
DNA: TGTGCCAGCAGCCACAATCCGGGACAGGGTCCCCACAATGAGCAGTTCTTC
size: few
D: TRBD1
J: TRBJ2-1
V: TRBV4-2

CDR3: CASSKNRVAQETQYF
DNA: TGTGCCAGCAGTAAGAACAGGGTGGCCCAAGAGACCCAGTACTTC
size: few
D: -
J: TRBJ2-5
V: TRBV6-1

CDR3: CSARDVRASTEAFF
DNA: TGCAGTGCTAGAGATGTAAGGGCAAGCACTGAAGCTTTCTTT
size: many
D: -
J: TRBJ1-1
V: TRBV20-1

CDR3: CASRPGGSPYEQYF
DNA: TGTGCCAGCAGACCGGGGGGGTCCCCCTACGAGCAGTACTTC
size: -
D: TRBD2
J: TRBJ2-7
V: TRBV6-2/TRBV6-3

CDR3: CASSFDRGRSNEKLFF
DNA: TGTGCCAGCAGTTTTGACAGGGGGCGGTCTAATGAAAAACTGTTTTTT
size: many
D: TRBD1
J: TRBJ1-4
V: TRBV27

CDR3: CASSWTSGNEQYF
DNA: TGTGCCAGCAGCTGGACTAGCGGGAACGAGCAGTACTTC
size: many
D: TRBD2
J: TRBJ2-7
V: TRBV11-2

CDR3: CASSRVRGTTEQYF
DNA: TGTGCCAGCAGCCGGGTAAGAGGAACGACCGAGCAGTACTTC
size: few
D: -
J: TRBJ2-7
V: TRBV7-2

CDR3: CASSIRSGSVSEQYF
DNA: TGTGCCAGTAGTATCCGCAGCGGGAGTGTGAGTGAGCAGTACTTC
size: few
D: TRBD2
J: TRBJ2-7
V: TRBV19

CDR3: CASSSTHLGRAYNEQFF
DNA: TGTGCCAGCAGCTCAACACACCTAGGGCGGGCCTACAATGAGCAGTTCTTC
size: -
D: -
J: TRBJ2-1
V: TRBV11-3

CDR3: CASSLRVADNEQFF
DNA: TGTGCCAGCAGTTTAAGGGTTGCAGACAATGAGCAGTTCTTC
size: -
D: -
J: TRBJ2-1
V: TRBV12-3/TRBV12-4

CDR3: CASSLLQGGLGEQFF
DNA: TGTGCCAGCAGCTTACTCCAGGGTGGGTTGGGTGAGCAGTTCTTC
size: many
D: -
J: TRBJ2-1
V: TRBV11-2

CDR3: CASRRLADTQYF
DNA: TGTGCCAGCAGACGACTAGCAGATACGCAGTATTTT
size: many
D: -
J: TRBJ2-3
V: TRBV2

CDR3: CATSDFNNRGAYEQYF
DNA: TGTGCCACCAGTGATTTTAATAACAGGGGAGCCTACGAGCAGTACTTC
size: many
D: TRBD1
J: TRBJ2-7
V: TRBV24-1

CDR3: CASSKPGTAGANILTF
DNA: TGTGCCAGCAGTAAACCGGGGACAGCTGGGGCCAACATCCTGACTTTC
size: few
D: TRBD1
J: TRBJ2-6
V: TRBV6-1

CDR3: CASKDLGRDNEQFF
DNA: TGTGCCAGCAAGGATCTCGGGCGGGACAATGAGCAGTTCTTC
size: many
D: -
J: TRBJ2-1
V: TRBV28

CDR3: CSAPPPSGGFQPQHF
DNA: TGCAGTGCGCCACCTCCGAGTGGAGGGTTTCAGCCCCAGCATTTT
size: many
D: -
J: TRBJ1-5
V: TRBV20-1

CDR3: CSALKGQGAAGELFF
DNA: TGCAGTGCTCTTAAGGGACAGGGGGCCGCCGGGGAGCTGTTTTTT
size: many
D: TRBD1
J: TRBJ2-2
V: TRBV20-1

CDR3: CSAIILAGGSSYNEQFF
DNA: TGCAGTGCTATAATCCTAGCGGGAGGGAGCTCCTACAATGAGCAGTTCTTC
size: few
D: TRBD2
J: TRBJ2-1
V: TRBV20-1

CDR3: CASSAYPGELFF
DNA: TGTGCCAGCAGCGCTTATCCCGGGGAGCTGTTTTTT
size: many
D: -
J: TRBJ2-2
V: TRBV3-1

CDR3: CASRYWGGRTYEQYF
DNA: TGTGCCAGCAGATACTGGGGGGGGCGTACCTACGAGCAGTACTTC
size: -
D: -
J: TRBJ2-7
V: TRBV27

CDR3: CASSEGGDEQFF
DNA: TGTGCCAGCAGTGAGGGTGGGGATGAGCAGTTCTTC
size: many
D: -
J: TRBJ2-1
V: TRBV28

CDR3: CASSPAQGPYEQYF
DNA: TGTGCCAGCTCACCAGCGCAGGGCCCCTACGAGCAGTACTTC
size: many
D: -
J: TRBJ2-7
V: TRBV18

CDR3: CASSLSVLDSRLDYGYTF
DNA: TGTGCCAGCAGTTTAAGCGTTCTAGACAGCCGGCTGGACTATGGCTACACCTTC
size: many
D: -
J: TRBJ1-2
V: TRBV27

CDR3: CSALGRLGEQFF
DNA: TGCAGTGCACTCGGGAGATTAGGTGAGCAGTTCTTC
size: many
D: -
J: TRBJ2-1
V: TRBV20-1

CDR3: CASSPRTGGDYGYTF
DNA: TGTGCCAGCAGCCCTAGGACAGGGGGAGACTATGGCTACACCTTC
size: many
D: TRBD1
J: TRBJ1-2
V: TRBV7-6

CDR3: CASSLLVAGHNEQFF
DNA: TGTGCCAGCAGCTTACTTGTAGCGGGGCACAATGAGCAGTTCTTC
size: -
D: TRBD2
J: TRBJ2-1
V: TRBV7-3

CDR3: CASSLPGAVTEAFF
DNA: TGTGCCAGCAGTTTACCGGGGGCAGTTACTGAAGCTTTCTTT
size: many
D: -
J: TRBJ1-1
V: TRBV28

CDR3: CASSQDGLAGVGFQNEQFF
DNA: TGTGCCAGCAGCCAAGACGGACTAGCGGGAGTGGGCTTTCAGAATGAGCAGTTCTTC
size: few
D: TRBD2
J: TRBJ2-1
V: TRBV4-2

CDR3: CATSDGRETQPQHF
DNA: TGTGCCACCAGTGATGGTAGGGAAACTCAGCCCCAGCATTTT
size: many
D: -
J: TRBJ1-5
V: TRBV24-1

CDR3: CSAKGHGTYEQYF
DNA: TGCAGTGCTAAAGGACACGGGACCTACGAGCAGTACTTC
size: many
D: -
J: TRBJ2-7
V: TRBV20-1

CDR3: CSKIGYGAGETYNEQFF
DNA: TGCAGTAAAATAGGATACGGGGCGGGAGAGACCTACAATGAGCAGTTCTTC
size: -
D: TRBD2
J: TRBJ2-1
V: TRBV20-1

CDR3: CASSQEGLANNEQYF
DNA: TGTGCCAGCAGCCAAGAGGGGCTAGCGAACAACGAGCAGTACTTC
size: many
D: -
J: TRBJ2-7
V: TRBV3-1

CDR3: CAWSVLSGPNTGELFF
DNA: TGTGCCTGGAGTGTACTCAGCGGTCCGAACACCGGGGAGCTGTTTTTT
size: many
D: -
J: TRBJ2-2
V: TRBV30

CDR3: CSARDGAGGSYEQYF
DNA: TGCAGTGCTAGGGACGGGGCAGGCGGCTCCTACGAGCAGTACTTC
size: -
D: -
J: TRBJ2-7
V: TRBV20-1

CDR3: CASSLGERFSGYTF
DNA: TGTGCCAGCAGCTTAGGGGAGCGATTTTCCGGCTACACCTTC
size: -
D: -
J: TRBJ1-2
V: TRBV7-6

CDR3: CASSQRSSGGGETQYF
DNA: TGTGCCAGCAGCCAACGGTCGTCGGGAGGCGGGGAGACCCAGTACTTC
size: many
D: TRBD2
J: TRBJ2-5
V: TRBV7-3

CDR3: CASSENRGDYGYTF
DNA: TGTGCCAGCAGTGAAAACAGGGGGGACTATGGCTACACCTTC
size: once
D: TRBD1
J: TRBJ1-2
V: TRBV2

CDR3: CASSKQSILAGYNEQFF
DNA: TGTGCCAGCAGCAAACAATCCATACTAGCGGGTTACAATGAGCAGTTCTTC
size: many
D: TRBD2
J: TRBJ2-1
V: TRBV7-3

CDR3: CASSLRQGANYGYTF
DNA: TGTGCCAGCAGTTTAAGACAGGGGGCGAACTATGGCTACACCTTC
size: many
D: TRBD1
J: TRBJ1-2
V: TRBV28

CDR3: CASSARVGVPYEQYF
DNA: TGTGCCAGCAGTGCCCGGGTAGGGGTCCCCTACGAGCAGTACTTC
size: many
D: -
J: TRBJ2-7
V: TRBV6-1

CDR3: CSVENPQGGGTGELFF
DNA: TGCAGCGTTGAAAACCCCCAGGGCGGTGGCACCGGGGAGCTGTTTTTT
size: few
D: -
J: TRBJ2-2
V: TRBV29-1

CDR3: CASSMGAGSGEQYF
DNA: TGTGCCAGCAGCATGGGGGCAGGGTCTGGCGAGCAGTACTTC
size: many
D: -
J: TRBJ2-7
V: TRBV7-9

CDR3: CASSTPLGQGRTEAFF
DNA: TGTGCCAGTAGCACACCGTTGGGTCAAGGGCGGACTGAAGCTTTCTTT
size: once
D: -
J: TRBJ1-1
V: TRBV19